Listed below are T cell receptor beta chains from one sample, sequenced in a study of T-cell memory formation after mild COVID-19. TCRdb itself ran the 5' RACE reads through MiXCR, one entry per CDR3 protein. The data contain around 340,000 distinct CDR3 sequences, around 21% of them seen just once; the ten biggest clones take up about 12%. Sample: PBMCs or a T cell subset sorted from them (not recorded which). The receptors were sampled from an adult woman who had mild COVID-19 (a few samples of this study predate the infection). Cell type and time point are not known. Both conserved end residues are part of each CDR3. The D gene is left open where the match is weak. Clone sizes are given selectively: once, few, many, or a class where the clone is expanded.

J gene | clone size | V gene | D gene | CDR3 protein | CDR3 DNA
TRBJ2-7 | few | TRBV11-2 | . | CASSPQGGVTEQYF | TGTGCCAGCAGCCCCCAGGGGGGGGTTACCGAGCAGTACTTC
TRBJ2-2 | few | TRBV12-3/TRBV12-4 | . | CASSSLGGAGSETGELFF | TGTGCCAGCAGTTCCCTTGGGGGGGCAGGAAGTGAGACCGGGGAGCTGTTTTTT
TRBJ2-2 | . | TRBV14 | . | CASSLRLDYTGELFF | TGTGCCAGCAGCCTGCGACTAGACTACACCGGGGAGCTGTTTTTT
TRBJ2-7 | . | TRBV5-1 | . | CASSFVQWSSYEQYF | TGCGCCAGCAGCTTCGTACAGTGGAGCTCCTACGAGCAGTACTTC
TRBJ2-1 | . | TRBV6-4 | . | CASSDPGDSSEQFF | TGTGCCAGCAGTGACCCGGGGGACTCCTCTGAGCAGTTCTTC
TRBJ2-7 | many | TRBV24-1 | . | CATSDTGLYEQYF | TGTGCCACCAGTGATACGGGCCTCTACGAGCAGTACTTC
TRBJ2-7 | . | TRBV12-3/TRBV12-4 | . | CASSLIPPSGTELLF | TGTGCCAGCAGCCTCATCCCCCCGTCCGGGACCGAGCTCCTCTTC
TRBJ1-1 | few | TRBV4-1 | . | CASSPWENTEAFF | TGCGCCAGCAGCCCGTGGGAGAACACTGAAGCTTTCTTT
TRBJ2-1 | . | TRBV7-9 | TRBD2 | CASSTGLAEEQFF | TGTGCCAGCAGCACCGGACTAGCGGAGGAGCAGTTCTTC
TRBJ1-1 | few | TRBV19 | TRBD1 | CASRPPRGAMTEAFF | TGTGCCAGTCGGCCCCCCAGGGGGGCGATGACTGAAGCTTTCTTT
TRBJ1-2 | . | TRBV6-1 | . | CASSEPAQASYGYTF | TGTGCCAGCAGTGAACCCGCGCAGGCCAGCTATGGCTACACCTTC
TRBJ1-1 | . | TRBV20-1 | TRBD1 | CSALTGGMDTEAFF | TGCAGTGCTTTGACAGGGGGAATGGACACTGAAGCTTTCTTT
TRBJ1-1 | many | TRBV3-1 | . | CASRQQGSEAFF | TGTGCCAGCAGGCAACAGGGTTCTGAAGCTTTCTTT
TRBJ1-1 | . | TRBV4-1 | . | CASRHPPRGTEAFF | TGCGCCAGCAGACACCCCCCTCGCGGGACCGAAGCTTTCTTT
TRBJ2-1 | few | TRBV23-1 | . | CARRQRSSYNEQFF | TGCGCCAGGAGACAGAGAAGCTCCTACAATGAGCAGTTCTTC
TRBJ2-5 | few | TRBV24-1 | TRBD2 | CATSDLQIAGGRETQYF | TGTGCCACCAGTGATTTGCAGATAGCGGGAGGTAGAGAGACCCAGTACTTC
TRBJ1-2 | . | TRBV9 | TRBD1 | CASSVMGTGGPLNYGYTF | TGTGCCAGCAGCGTTATGGGCACAGGGGGCCCCCTTAACTATGGCTACACCTTC
TRBJ1-2 | few | TRBV3-1 | TRBD1 | CASRRQGDYGYTF | TGTGCCAGCAGACGACAGGGTGACTATGGCTACACCTTC
TRBJ2-7 | . | TRBV11-3 | . | CASSLDWEQYF | TGTGCCAGCAGCTTAGATTGGGAGCAGTACTTC
TRBJ2-1 | . | TRBV18 | TRBD1 | CASSPGTGVYNEQFF | TGTGCCAGCTCACCCGGGACAGGGGTATACAATGAGCAGTTCTTC
TRBJ2-2 | few | TRBV5-1 | . | CASSTWVDLTSGELFF | TGCGCCAGCAGCACGTGGGTGGACCTGACCTCCGGGGAGCTGTTTTTT
TRBJ2-3 | few | TRBV20-1 | . | CSAPRGGTDTQYF | TGCAGTGCTCCTCGAGGGGGAACAGATACGCAGTATTTT
TRBJ2-1 | many | TRBV7-2 | . | CASSVQGRGPKRQNEQFF | TGTGCCAGCAGCGTACAGGGAAGGGGCCCTAAGAGGCAGAATGAGCAGTTCTTC
TRBJ2-7 | . | TRBV11-1 | TRBD2 | CASSFTGLAVGYEQYF | TGTGCCAGCAGCTTTACGGGACTAGCGGTAGGTTACGAGCAGTACTTC
TRBJ2-5 | few | TRBV6-1 | TRBD2 | CASSESGGAWETQYF | TGTGCCAGCAGCGAAAGCGGGGGAGCGTGGGAGACCCAGTACTTC
TRBJ2-7 | . | TRBV28 | TRBD1 | CASSLGDRNSYEQYF | TGTGCCAGCAGTTTAGGGGACAGAAATTCCTACGAGCAGTACTTC
TRBJ2-1 | few | TRBV12-3/TRBV12-4 | TRBD2 | CASSLLAGGDEQFF | TGTGCCAGCAGTTTACTAGCGGGAGGAGATGAGCAGTTCTTC
TRBJ2-5 | few | TRBV24-1 | . | CATFLPWGQANQETQYF | TGTGCCACTTTCCTCCCTTGGGGGCAGGCTAACCAAGAGACCCAGTACTTC
TRBJ1-6 | . | TRBV3-1 | TRBD1 | CASSHPDRAPIALHF | TGTGCCAGCAGCCACCCGGACAGGGCGCCCATCGCCCTCCACTTT
TRBJ2-3 | . | TRBV5-4 | TRBD2 | CASSSRGGRAADTQYF | TGTGCCAGCAGCAGCCGGGGCGGGAGGGCCGCAGATACGCAGTATTTT
TRBJ1-6 | . | TRBV4-2 | . | CASSQTQTRVSYNSPLHF | TGTGCCAGCAGCCAGACCCAGACGAGAGTCTCCTATAATTCACCCCTCCACTTT
TRBJ2-1 | few | TRBV20-1 | TRBD2 | CSAPTSRGGTYNEQFF | TGCAGTGCTCCGACCTCGCGGGGGGGCACCTACAATGAGCAGTTCTTC
TRBJ1-2 | few | TRBV11-2 | . | CASSYNTGTERHYGYTF | TGTGCCAGCAGCTATAACACCGGGACGGAACGTCACTATGGCTACACCTTC
TRBJ1-2 | few | TRBV5-1 | . | CASSLGQIYGYTF | TGCGCCAGCAGCTTGGGACAGATCTATGGCTACACCTTC
TRBJ2-3 | . | TRBV12-3/TRBV12-4 | . | CASSLGYSGGSTDTQYF | TGTGCCAGCAGTTTAGGGTATAGCGGAGGAAGCACAGATACGCAGTATTTT
TRBJ2-3 | . | TRBV15 | . | CATSRVVGAAIKTQYF | TGTGCCACCAGCAGAGTGGTAGGGGCCGCTATTAAGACGCAGTATTTT
TRBJ2-7 | few | TRBV7-9 | . | CASRTGTDEQYF | TGTGCCAGCAGAACGGGGACGGACGAGCAGTACTTC
TRBJ1-4 | . | TRBV12-3/TRBV12-4 | . | CASSLGRGEKLFF | TGTGCCAGCAGTTTAGGAAGAGGTGAAAAACTGTTTTTT
TRBJ1-1 | few | TRBV9 | TRBD1 | CASSVATEGAVDIEAFF | TGTGCCAGCAGCGTAGCTACAGAGGGGGCGGTGGATATTGAAGCTTTCTTT
TRBJ1-1 | few | TRBV11-1 | . | CASSYYREAFF | TGTGCCAGCAGCTACTACAGGGAAGCTTTCTTT
TRBJ2-5 | . | TRBV7-9 | . | CASSLASGLRWETQYF | TGTGCCAGCAGCTTAGCTTCGGGGTTACGGTGGGAGACCCAGTACTTC